Listed below are T cell receptor beta chains from one sample, sequenced in a study of shared clonotypes between healthy human individuals. Profiled with immunoSEQ multiplex PCR; TCRdb holds only in-frame clones, not every one. This table has some 2,100,000 clones, under 95% appearing once. Sequencing input: naive CD8+ T cells from PBMCs. All receptors come from a man aged 18 to 30 in good health. Some clones in this sample may be carry-over from other donors' samples. Both conserved end residues are part of each CDR3. The D gene is left open where the match is weak.

j_gene	d_gene	v_gene	CDR3aa
TRBJ2-2	TRBD1	TRBV19	CASRTGTVNTGELFF
TRBJ2-1	TRBD2	TRBV2	CASQLSTSGGGDEQFF
TRBJ2-1	TRBD2	TRBV7-8	CASSLGLSTSGGYNEQFF
TRBJ2-1	TRBD2	TRBV5-5	CASSSLAGNEQFF
TRBJ1-3	-	TRBV28	CASSLARSGNTIYF
TRBJ1-1	-	TRBV5-1	CASSLGGNTEAFF
TRBJ2-3	TRBD2	TRBV5-6	CATKLLAAFTDTQYF
TRBJ2-4	-	TRBV2	CASSEGWAKNIQYF
TRBJ1-1	-	TRBV7-9	CASSSKVHTEAFF
TRBJ1-1	-	TRBV27	CASSPTGGSTEAFF
TRBJ2-5	-	TRBV7-9	CASSLPLANPGETQYF
TRBJ2-7	TRBD2	TRBV7-9	CASSLITSGSYEQYF
TRBJ2-5	-	TRBV6-6	CASSSDPYQETQYF
TRBJ1-1	-	TRBV7-8	CASSLGGSYTEAFF
TRBJ2-1	TRBD2	TRBV5-8	CASSKSPGRDNEQFF
TRBJ2-7	TRBD1	TRBV19	CASSISRTGGQEQYF
TRBJ1-4	-	TRBV13	CASSPKGVGGEKLFF
TRBJ2-7	TRBD2	TRBV7-9	CASSPRGRAHEQYF
TRBJ2-7	TRBD1	TRBV7-8	CASSVRDRGWEQYF
TRBJ2-2	-	TRBV27	CASSLLGGSNTGELFF
TRBJ1-2	TRBD1	TRBV28	CASSSRDRGADGYTF
TRBJ2-1	-	TRBV27	CASNTQIGGNEQFF
TRBJ1-2	TRBD1	TRBV19	CASSARTGRAYGYTF
TRBJ2-1	-	TRBV9	CASSVGSRDNEQFF
TRBJ1-1	-	TRBV9	CASSPHGGVTEAFF
TRBJ2-5	TRBD1	TRBV7-3	CASSLAGGSQETQYF
TRBJ1-1	-	TRBV19	CASSIDLEEQGYTEAFF